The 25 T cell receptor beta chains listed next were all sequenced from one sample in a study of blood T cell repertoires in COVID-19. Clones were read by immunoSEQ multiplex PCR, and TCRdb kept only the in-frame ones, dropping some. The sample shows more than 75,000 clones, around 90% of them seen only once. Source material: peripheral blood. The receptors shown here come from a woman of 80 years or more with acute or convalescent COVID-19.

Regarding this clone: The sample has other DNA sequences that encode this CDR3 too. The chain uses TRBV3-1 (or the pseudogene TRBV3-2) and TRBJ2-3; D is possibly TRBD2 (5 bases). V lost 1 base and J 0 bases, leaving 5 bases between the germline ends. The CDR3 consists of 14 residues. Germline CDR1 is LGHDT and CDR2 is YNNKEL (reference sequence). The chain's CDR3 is CASSQAGSTDTQYF. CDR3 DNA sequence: TGTGCCAGCAGCCAAGCGGGAAGCACAGATACGCAGTATTTT.

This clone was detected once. The CDR3, as DNA: TGTGCCAGCACCCCAGGGTTTCAAGAGACCCAGTACTTC. Translation gives CASTPGFQETQYF. The V gene is TRBV12-3 or TRBV12-4, the J gene TRBJ2-5, with a tentative D call TRBD1 (5 bases). The CDR3 extends over 13 amino acids. Trimming removed 7 bases from V and 2 bases from J, with 11 bases in between.

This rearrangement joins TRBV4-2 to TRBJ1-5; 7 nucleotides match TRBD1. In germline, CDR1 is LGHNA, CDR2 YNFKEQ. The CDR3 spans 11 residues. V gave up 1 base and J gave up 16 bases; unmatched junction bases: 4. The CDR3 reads CASSQGDSFHF. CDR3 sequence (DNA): TGTGCCAGCAGCCAAGGGGACAGTTTCCATTTT.

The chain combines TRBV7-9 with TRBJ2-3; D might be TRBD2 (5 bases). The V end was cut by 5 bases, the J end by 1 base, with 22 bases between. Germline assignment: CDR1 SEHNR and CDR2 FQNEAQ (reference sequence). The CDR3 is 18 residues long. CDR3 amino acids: CASSPLGVHYFGTDTQYF. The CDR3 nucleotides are TGTGCCAGCAGCCCCCTGGGAGTACATTACTTTGGCACAGATACGCAGTATTTT.

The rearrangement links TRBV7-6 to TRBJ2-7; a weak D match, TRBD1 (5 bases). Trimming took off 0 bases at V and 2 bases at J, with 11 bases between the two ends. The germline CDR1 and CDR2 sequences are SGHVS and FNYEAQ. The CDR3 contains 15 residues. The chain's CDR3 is CASSLARDSAYEQYF. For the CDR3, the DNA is TGTGCCAGCAGCTTAGCGCGTGACAGCGCCTACGAGCAGTACTTC.

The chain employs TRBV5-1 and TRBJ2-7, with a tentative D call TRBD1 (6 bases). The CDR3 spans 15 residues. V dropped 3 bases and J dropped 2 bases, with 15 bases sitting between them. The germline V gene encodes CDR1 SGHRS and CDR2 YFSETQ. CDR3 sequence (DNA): TGCGCCAGCAGCTCCACCGGACAGCCGACCTACGAGCAGTACTTC. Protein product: CASSSTGQPTYEQYF. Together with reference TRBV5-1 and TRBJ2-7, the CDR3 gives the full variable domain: KAGVTQTPRYLIKTRGQQVTLSCSPISGHRSVSWYQQTPGQGLQFLFEYFSETQRNKGNFPGRFSGRQFSNSRSEMNVSTLELGDSALYLCASSSTGQPTYEQYFGPGTRLTVT.

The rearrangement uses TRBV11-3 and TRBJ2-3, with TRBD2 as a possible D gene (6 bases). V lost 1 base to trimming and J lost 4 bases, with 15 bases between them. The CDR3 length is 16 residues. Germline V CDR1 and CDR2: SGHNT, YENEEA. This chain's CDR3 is CASSLGLAFEPDTQYF. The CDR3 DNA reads TGTGCCAGCAGCTTAGGGCTAGCGTTTGAGCCAGATACGCAGTATTTT.

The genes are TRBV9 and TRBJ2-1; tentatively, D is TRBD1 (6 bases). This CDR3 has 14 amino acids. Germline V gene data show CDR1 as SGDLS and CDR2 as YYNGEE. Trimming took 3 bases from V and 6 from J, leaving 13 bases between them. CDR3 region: CASSALQGINEQFF. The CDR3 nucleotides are TGTGCCAGCAGCGCCTTACAGGGTATCAATGAGCAGTTCTTC.

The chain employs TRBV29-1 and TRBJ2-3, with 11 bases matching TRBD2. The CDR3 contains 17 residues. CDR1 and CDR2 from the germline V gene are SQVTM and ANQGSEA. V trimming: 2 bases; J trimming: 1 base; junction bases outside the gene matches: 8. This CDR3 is CSVETGLAGGRTDTQYF. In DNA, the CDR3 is TGCAGCGTTGAAACAGGGCTAGCGGGGGGCCGCACAGATACGCAGTATTTT.

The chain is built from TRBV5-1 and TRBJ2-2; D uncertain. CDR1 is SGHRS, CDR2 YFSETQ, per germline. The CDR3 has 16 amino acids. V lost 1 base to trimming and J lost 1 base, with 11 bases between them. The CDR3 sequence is CASSLIVSENTGELFF. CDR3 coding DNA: TGCGCCAGCAGCTTGATAGTTTCCGAGAACACCGGGGAGCTGTTTTTT. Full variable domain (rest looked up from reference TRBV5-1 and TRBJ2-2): KAGVTQTPRYLIKTRGQQVTLSCSPISGHRSVSWYQQTPGQGLQFLFEYFSETQRNKGNFPGRFSGRQFSNSRSEMNVSTLELGDSALYLCASSLIVSENTGELFFGEGSRLTVL.

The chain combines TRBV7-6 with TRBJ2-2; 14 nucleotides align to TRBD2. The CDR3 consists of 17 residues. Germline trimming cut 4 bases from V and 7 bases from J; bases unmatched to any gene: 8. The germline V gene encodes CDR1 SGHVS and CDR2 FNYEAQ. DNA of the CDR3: TGTGCCAGCAGCTCGGGACTAGCGGGAGTTAATGGCGGGGAGCTGTTTTTT. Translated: CASSSGLAGVNGGELFF.

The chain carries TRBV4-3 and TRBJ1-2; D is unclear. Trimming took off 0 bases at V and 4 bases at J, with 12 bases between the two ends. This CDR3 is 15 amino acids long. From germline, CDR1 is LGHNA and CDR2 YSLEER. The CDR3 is CASSQETRGSYGYTF. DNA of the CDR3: TGCGCCAGCAGCCAAGAGACTCGGGGTAGCTATGGCTACACCTTC.

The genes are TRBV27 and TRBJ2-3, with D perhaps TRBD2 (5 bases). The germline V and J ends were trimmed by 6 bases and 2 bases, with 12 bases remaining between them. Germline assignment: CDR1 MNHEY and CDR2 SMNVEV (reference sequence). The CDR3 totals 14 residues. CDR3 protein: CASRGGRYTDTQYF. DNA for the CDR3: TGTGCCAGCAGAGGAGGACGGTACACAGATACGCAGTATTTT.

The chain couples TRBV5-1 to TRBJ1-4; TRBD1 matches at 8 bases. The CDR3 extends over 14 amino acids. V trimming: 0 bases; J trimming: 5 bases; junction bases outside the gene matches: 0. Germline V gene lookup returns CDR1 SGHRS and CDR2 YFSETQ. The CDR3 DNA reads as TGCGCCAGCAGCTTGGGGACAGGGAATGAAAAACTGTTTTTT. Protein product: CASSLGTGNEKLFF.

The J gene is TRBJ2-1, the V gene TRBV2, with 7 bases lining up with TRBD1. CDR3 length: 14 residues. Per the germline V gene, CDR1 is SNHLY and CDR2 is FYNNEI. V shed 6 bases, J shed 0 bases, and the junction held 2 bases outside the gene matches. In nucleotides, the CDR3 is TGTGCCAGCAGGGACAGGAGCTCCTACAATGAGCAGTTCTTC. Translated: CASRDRSSYNEQFF.

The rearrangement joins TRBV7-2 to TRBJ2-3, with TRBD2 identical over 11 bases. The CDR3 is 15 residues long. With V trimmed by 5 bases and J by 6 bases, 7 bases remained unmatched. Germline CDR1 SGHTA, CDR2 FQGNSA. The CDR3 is CASSPLAGGIDTQYF. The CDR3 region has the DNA TGTGCCAGCAGCCCTCTAGCGGGGGGCATCGATACGCAGTATTTT.

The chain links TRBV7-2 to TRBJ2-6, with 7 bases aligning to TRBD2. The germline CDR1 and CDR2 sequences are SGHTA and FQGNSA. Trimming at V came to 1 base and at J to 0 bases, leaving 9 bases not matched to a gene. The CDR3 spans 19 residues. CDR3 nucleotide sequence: TGTGCCAGCAGCTTAGTCACAGCGGGGTCTCTCTCTGGGGCCAACGTCCTGACTTTC. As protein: CASSLVTAGSLSGANVLTF.

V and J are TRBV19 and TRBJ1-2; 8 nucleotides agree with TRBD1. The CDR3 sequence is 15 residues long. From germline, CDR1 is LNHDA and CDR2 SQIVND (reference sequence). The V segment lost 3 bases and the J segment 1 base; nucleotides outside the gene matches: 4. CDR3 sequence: CASSIRGRVNYGYTF. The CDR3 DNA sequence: TGTGCCAGTAGTATCAGGGGGCGAGTTAACTATGGCTACACCTTC.

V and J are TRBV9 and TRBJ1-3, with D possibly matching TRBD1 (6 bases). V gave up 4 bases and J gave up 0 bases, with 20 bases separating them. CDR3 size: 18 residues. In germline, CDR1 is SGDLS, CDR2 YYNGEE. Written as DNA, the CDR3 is TGTGCCAGCAGCCTCCTGGGGGCAGGCCCCAGCTCTGGAAACACCATATATTTT. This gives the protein CASSLLGAGPSSGNTIYF.

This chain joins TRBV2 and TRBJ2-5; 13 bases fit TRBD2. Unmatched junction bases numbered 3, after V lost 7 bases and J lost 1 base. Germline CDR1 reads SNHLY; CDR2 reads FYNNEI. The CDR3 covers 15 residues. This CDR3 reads CASTGLAGAQETQYF. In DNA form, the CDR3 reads TGTGCCAGCACCGGACTAGCGGGGGCCCAAGAGACCCAGTACTTC.

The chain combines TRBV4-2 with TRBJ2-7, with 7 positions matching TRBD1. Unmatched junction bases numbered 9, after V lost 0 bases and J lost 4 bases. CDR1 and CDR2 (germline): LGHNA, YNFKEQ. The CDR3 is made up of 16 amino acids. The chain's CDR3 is CASSQEMTGWQYEQYF. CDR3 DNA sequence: TGTGCCAGCAGCCAAGAGATGACAGGGTGGCAGTACGAGCAGTACTTC.

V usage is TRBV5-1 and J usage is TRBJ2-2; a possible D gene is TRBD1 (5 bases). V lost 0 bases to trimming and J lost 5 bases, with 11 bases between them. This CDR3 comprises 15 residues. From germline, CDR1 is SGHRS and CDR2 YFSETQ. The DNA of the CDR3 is TGCGCCAGCAGCTTGGAAGGGGATACTACCGGGGAGCTGTTTTTT. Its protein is CASSLEGDTTGELFF.

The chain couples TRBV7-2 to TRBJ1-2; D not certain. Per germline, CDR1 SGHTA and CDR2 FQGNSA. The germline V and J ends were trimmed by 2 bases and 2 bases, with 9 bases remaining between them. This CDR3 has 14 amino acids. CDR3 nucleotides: TGTGCCAGCAGCTTATCACTGTCCAACTATGGCTACACCTTC. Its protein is CASSLSLSNYGYTF.

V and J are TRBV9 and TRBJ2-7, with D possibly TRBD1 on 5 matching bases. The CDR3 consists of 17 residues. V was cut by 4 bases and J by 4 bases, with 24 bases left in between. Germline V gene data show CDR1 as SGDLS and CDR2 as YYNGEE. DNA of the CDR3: TGTGCCAGCAGCCCCCAGGGTTCACTCGCTCCCATGTACGAGCAGTACTTC. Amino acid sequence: CASSPQGSLAPMYEQYF.

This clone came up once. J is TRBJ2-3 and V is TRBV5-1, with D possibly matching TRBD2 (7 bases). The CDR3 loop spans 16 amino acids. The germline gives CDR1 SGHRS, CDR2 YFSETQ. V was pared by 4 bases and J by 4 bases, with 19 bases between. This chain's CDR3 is CASSAGGTSPSDTQYF. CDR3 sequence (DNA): TGCGCCAGCAGCGCCGGGGGGACATCACCCTCAGATACGCAGTATTTT.